This entry lists 5 T cell receptor beta chains sequenced from one sample in a study of cytomegalovirus exposure and HLA in healthy donors. The PCR had 60 Vbeta and 13 Jbeta primers. The protocol was immunoSEQ multiplex PCR, while the TCRdb copy is restricted to in-frame clones and leaves out a portion. Among some 120,000 clones listed, around 74% were seen once. The material sequenced was PBMCs. These TCRs come from a young woman in good health and CMV-seronegative.

V and J are TRBV6-5 and TRBJ2-2, with unresolved D. Trimming cost V 8 bases and J 4 bases, with 8 bases left between them. Per germline, CDR1 MNHEY and CDR2 SVGAGI. CDR3 length: 12 amino acids. CDR3 DNA sequence: TGTGCCAGCGCCCCAGGCACCGGGGAGCTGTTTTTT. Its protein is CASAPGTGELFF.

This rearrangement joins TRBV6-5 to TRBJ1-6; no reliable D call. Trimming cost V 2 bases and J 6 bases, with 8 bases left between them. The CDR3 covers 14 residues. Per germline, CDR1 MNHEY and CDR2 SVGAGI. The CDR3 loop is CASSYQDSNSPLHF. Written as DNA, the CDR3 is TGTGCCAGCAGTTACCAGGACTCTAATTCACCCCTCCACTTT.

The V and J genes are TRBV28 and TRBJ2-2; D gene unclear. The CDR3 runs 14 residues. Germline V gene sequence: CDR1 MDHEN, CDR2 SYDVKM. V was trimmed by 6 bases and J by 14 bases, leaving 22 bases between them. CDR3 residues: CASRAETYLWRLFF. CDR3 in DNA: TGTGCCAGCAGGGCGGAAACCTACCTCTGGCGACTGTTTTTT.

This sequence joins TRBV29-1 and TRBJ2-3, with TRBD1 identical over 7 bases. This CDR3 spans 15 amino acids. The germline V gene has CDR1 SQVTM and CDR2 ANQGSEA. Germline trimming cut 3 bases from V and 0 bases from J; bases unmatched to any gene: 6. CDR3 bases: TGCAGCGTTGAGACGAGGGGGCAGAGCACAGATACGCAGTATTTT. This translates into CSVETRGQSTDTQYF.

The rearrangement uses TRBV4-1 and TRBJ1-4, with a tentative D call TRBD1 (6 bases). Per germline, CDR1 MGHRA and CDR2 YSYEKL. The germline V and J ends were trimmed by 3 bases and 0 bases, with 11 bases remaining between them. This CDR3 region has 16 residues. CDR3 nucleotides: TGCGCCAGCAGCCAGCGACAGGCGCCAACTAATGAAAAACTGTTTTTT. Translating gives CASSQRQAPTNEKLFF.